The 7 T cell receptor beta chains reported below all come from one sample, sequenced in a study of blood T cell repertoires in COVID-19. Measured with immunoSEQ multiplex PCR; TCRdb has only the in-frame clones, and not every one. The sample includes more than 300,000 clones, roughly 89% of them seen just once. Sequenced: peripheral blood. Every receptor here comes from a young woman who had recovered from COVID-19.

The chain couples TRBV4-1 to TRBJ2-7, with 11 nucleotides matching TRBD1. J gave up 7 bases and V 0 bases, and 11 bases lay outside the gene matches. The CDR3 sequence is 17 residues long. Germline CDR1 reads MGHRA; CDR2 reads YSYEKL. CDR3 sequence (DNA): TGCGCCAGCAGCCAAGATTTCTGGGACAGGGGGATCGGGGAGCAGTACGTC. This codes for CASSQDFWDRGIGEQYV.

The chain links TRBV11-3 to TRBJ2-5; 11 nucleotides agree with TRBD2. J was trimmed by 2 bases and V by 5 bases; bases with no gene match: 7. CDR1 is SGHNT, CDR2 YENEEA, per germline. CDR3 size: 16 residues. CDR3 nucleotide sequence: TGTGCCAGCAGCATCCGACTAGCGGGGACACAAGAGACCCAGTACTTC. It codes for CASSIRLAGTQETQYF.

The genes are TRBV6-2 or TRBV6-3 and TRBJ2-2; 10 nucleotides line up with TRBD1. The CDR3 contains 15 residues. V gave up 6 bases and J gave up 4 bases; unmatched junction bases: 5. From germline, CDR1 is MNHEY and CDR2 SVGEGT. CDR3 sequence reads: CASSGQGEGTGELFF. The DNA for the CDR3 is TGTGCCAGCAGCGGACAGGGGGAAGGCACCGGGGAGCTGTTTTTT.

The chain carries TRBV4-3 and TRBJ1-2; TRBD1 matches 7 bases. Germline values: CDR1 LGHNA, CDR2 YSLEER. The CDR3 length is 17 residues. V lost 0 bases to trimming and J lost 1 base; unmatched junction nucleotides: 8. The CDR3 nucleotides read TGCGCCAGCAGCCAAGATCCTGGAGGGGGCGTTAACTATGGCTACACCTTC. This codes for CASSQDPGGGVNYGYTF.

The genes are TRBV4-2 and TRBJ1-6; TRBD1 matches 8 bases. V lost 4 bases and J lost 5; bases outside the gene matches: 4. Looked up from germline, CDR1 is LGHNA and CDR2 is YNFKEQ. The CDR3 extends over 15 amino acids. The CDR3 sequence: CASSLDRVNNSPLHF. The CDR3 DNA is TGTGCCAGCAGCCTGGACAGGGTTAATAATTCACCCCTCCACTTT.

This clone came up once. The V call is TRBV27, the J call TRBJ2-2; possibly TRBD2 for D (6 bases). Trimming removed 7 bases at V and 1 base at J, with 16 bases between. This CDR3 spans 16 amino acids. Germline CDR1 reads MNHEY; CDR2 reads SMNVEV (reference sequence). The CDR3, as DNA: TGTGCCAGCATCCTACTCGGGGGAGGGAACACCGGGGAGCTGTTTTTT. Translating it yields CASILLGGGNTGELFF.

This clone was seen only once. The genes are TRBV6-2 or TRBV6-3 and TRBJ2-1; possible D gene TRBD2, 6 bases. Looked up from germline, CDR1 is MNHEY and CDR2 is SVGEGT. This CDR3 has 15 amino acids. Between the trimmed V and J ends, which lost 4 bases and 6 bases, there was a span of 16 bases. The CDR3 sequence is CASSSRGGPSNEQFF. The CDR3 nucleotides read TGTGCCAGCAGTTCCCGAGGAGGGCCAAGCAATGAGCAGTTCTTC.